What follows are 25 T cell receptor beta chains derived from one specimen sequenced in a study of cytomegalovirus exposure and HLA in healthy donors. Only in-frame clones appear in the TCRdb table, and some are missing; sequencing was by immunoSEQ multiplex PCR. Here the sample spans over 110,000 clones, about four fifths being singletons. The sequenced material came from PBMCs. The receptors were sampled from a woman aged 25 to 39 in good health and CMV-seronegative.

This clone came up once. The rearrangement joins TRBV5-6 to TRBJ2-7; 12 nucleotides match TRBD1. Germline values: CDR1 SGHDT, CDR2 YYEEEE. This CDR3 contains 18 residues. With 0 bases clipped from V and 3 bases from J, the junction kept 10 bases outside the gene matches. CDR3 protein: CASSLARDRDRGHYEQYF. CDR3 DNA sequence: TGTGCCAGCAGCTTGGCCCGAGATCGGGACAGGGGGCACTACGAGCAGTACTTC.

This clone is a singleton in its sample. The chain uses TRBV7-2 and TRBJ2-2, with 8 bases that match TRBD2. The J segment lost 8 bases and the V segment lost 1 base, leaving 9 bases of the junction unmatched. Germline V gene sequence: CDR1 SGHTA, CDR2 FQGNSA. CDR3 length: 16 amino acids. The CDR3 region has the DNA TGTGCCAGCAGCTTAGGGGTAGCGGGGTTGGTGGGGGAGCTGTTTTTT. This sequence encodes CASSLGVAGLVGELFF.

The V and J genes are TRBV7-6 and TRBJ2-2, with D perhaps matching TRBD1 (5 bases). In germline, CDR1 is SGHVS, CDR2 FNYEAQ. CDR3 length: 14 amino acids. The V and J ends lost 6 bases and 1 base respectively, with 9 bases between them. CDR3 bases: TGTGCCAGCAGAAAAGACAGGAACACCGGGGAGCTGTTTTTT. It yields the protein CASRKDRNTGELFF.

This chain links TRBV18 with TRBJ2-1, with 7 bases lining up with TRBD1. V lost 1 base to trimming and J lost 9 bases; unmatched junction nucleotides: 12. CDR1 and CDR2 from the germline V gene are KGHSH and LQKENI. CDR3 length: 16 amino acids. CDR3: CASSPRAAGGRGEQFF. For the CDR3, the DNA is TGTGCCAGCTCACCACGAGCGGCAGGGGGAAGGGGTGAGCAGTTCTTC.

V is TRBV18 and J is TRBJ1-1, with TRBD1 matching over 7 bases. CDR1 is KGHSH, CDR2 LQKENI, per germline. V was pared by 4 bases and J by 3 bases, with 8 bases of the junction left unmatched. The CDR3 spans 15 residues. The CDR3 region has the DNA TGTGCCAGCTCACAGTCGGAACAGGGGTACACTGAAGCTTTCTTT. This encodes CASSQSEQGYTEAFF. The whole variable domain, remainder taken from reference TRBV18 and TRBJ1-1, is NAGVMQNPRHLVRRRGQEARLRCSPMKGHSHVYWYRQLPEEGLKFMVYLQKENIIDESGMPKERFSAEFPKEGPSILRIQQVVRGDSAAYFCASSQSEQGYTEAFFGQGTRLTVV.

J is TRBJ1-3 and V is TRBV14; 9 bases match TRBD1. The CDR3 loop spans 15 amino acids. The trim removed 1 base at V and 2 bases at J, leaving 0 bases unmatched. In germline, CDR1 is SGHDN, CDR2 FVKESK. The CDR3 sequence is CASSQGQGAGNTIYF. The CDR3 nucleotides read TGTGCCAGCAGCCAAGGACAGGGGGCTGGAAACACCATATATTTT.

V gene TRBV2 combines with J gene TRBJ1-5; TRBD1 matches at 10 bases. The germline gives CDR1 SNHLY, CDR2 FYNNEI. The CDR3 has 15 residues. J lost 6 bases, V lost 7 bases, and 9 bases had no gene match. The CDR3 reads CASNSGTGVSQPQHF. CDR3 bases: TGTGCCAGCAACTCCGGGACAGGGGTCTCTCAGCCCCAGCATTTT.

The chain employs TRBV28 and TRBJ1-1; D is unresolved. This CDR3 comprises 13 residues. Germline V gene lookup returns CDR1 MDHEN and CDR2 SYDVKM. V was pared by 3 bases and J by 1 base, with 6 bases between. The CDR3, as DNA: TGTGCCAGCAGTTTTAGCAGGAACACTGAAGCTTTCTTT. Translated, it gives CASSFSRNTEAFF.

The CDR3 sequence is CASSKQGDIYEQYF. In nucleotides, the CDR3 is TGTGCCAGTAGTAAACAGGGTGATATTTACGAGCAGTACTTC. The chain joins TRBV19 to TRBJ2-7; a weak D match, TRBD1 (6 bases). Per germline, CDR1 LNHDA and CDR2 SQIVND (reference sequence). The V gene lost 4 bases and the J gene lost 4 bases, with 14 bases spanning the gap. The CDR3 is made up of 14 amino acids.

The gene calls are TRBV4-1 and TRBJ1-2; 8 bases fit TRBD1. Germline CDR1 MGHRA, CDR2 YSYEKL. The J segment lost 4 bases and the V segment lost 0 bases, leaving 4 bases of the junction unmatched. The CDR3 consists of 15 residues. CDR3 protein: CASSQDTGGSYGYTF. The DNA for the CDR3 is TGCGCCAGCAGCCAAGACACAGGGGGGAGCTATGGCTACACCTTC.

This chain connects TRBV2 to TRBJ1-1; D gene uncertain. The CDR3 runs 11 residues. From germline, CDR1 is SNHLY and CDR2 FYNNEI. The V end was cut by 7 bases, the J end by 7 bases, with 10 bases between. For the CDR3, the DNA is TGTGCCAGCATGTTACAGTATGAAGCTTTCTTT. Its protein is CASMLQYEAFF.

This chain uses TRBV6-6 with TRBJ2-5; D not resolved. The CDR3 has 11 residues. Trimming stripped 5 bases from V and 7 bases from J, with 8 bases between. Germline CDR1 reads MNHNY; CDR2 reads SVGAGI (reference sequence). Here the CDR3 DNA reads TGTGCCAGCAGTACCCCGGGGACCCAGTACTTC. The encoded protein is CASSTPGTQYF.

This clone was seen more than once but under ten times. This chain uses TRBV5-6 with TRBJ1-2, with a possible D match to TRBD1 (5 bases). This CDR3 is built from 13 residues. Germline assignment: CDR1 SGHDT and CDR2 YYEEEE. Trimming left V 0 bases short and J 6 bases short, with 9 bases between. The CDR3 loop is CASSLGGTDGYTF. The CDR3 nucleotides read TGTGCCAGCAGCTTGGGCGGGACCGATGGCTACACCTTC.

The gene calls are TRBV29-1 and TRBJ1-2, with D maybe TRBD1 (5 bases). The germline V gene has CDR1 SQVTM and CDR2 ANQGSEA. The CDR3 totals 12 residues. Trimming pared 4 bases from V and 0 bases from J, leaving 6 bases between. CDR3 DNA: TGCAGCGTTGGACAGACTAACTATGGCTACACCTTC. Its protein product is CSVGQTNYGYTF.

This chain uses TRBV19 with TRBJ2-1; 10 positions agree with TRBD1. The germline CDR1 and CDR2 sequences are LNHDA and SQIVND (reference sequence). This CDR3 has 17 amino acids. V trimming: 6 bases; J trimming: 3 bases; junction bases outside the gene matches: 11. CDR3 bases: TGTGCCAGTAGACGAGGACCGGGACAGGGGATCTACAATGAGCAGTTCTTC. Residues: CASRRGPGQGIYNEQFF.

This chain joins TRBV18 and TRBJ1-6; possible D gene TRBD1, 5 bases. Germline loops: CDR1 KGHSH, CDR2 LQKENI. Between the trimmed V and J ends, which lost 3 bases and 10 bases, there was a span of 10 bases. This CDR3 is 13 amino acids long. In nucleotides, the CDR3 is TGTGCCAGCTCACCCGACAGAACCTCACCCCTCCACTTT. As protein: CASSPDRTSPLHF.

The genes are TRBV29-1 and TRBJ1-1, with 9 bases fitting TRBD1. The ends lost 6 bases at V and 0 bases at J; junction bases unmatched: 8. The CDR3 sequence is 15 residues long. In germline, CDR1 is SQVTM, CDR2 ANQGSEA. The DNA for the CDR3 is TGCAGCGTAGCACCGGGACAGGGCATGAACACTGAAGCTTTCTTT. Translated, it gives CSVAPGQGMNTEAFF.

The CDR3 region is CASSLARNTEAFF. In DNA form, the CDR3 reads TGTGCCAGCAGCTTAGCCAGAAACACTGAAGCTTTCTTT. The rearrangement uses TRBV7-6 and TRBJ1-1, with D uncertain. V was clipped by 0 bases and J by 2 bases, with 4 bases between them. Per the germline V gene, CDR1 is SGHVS and CDR2 is FNYEAQ. The CDR3 contains 13 residues. Combining the CDR3 with reference TRBV7-6 and TRBJ1-1 gives the whole variable domain GAGVSQSPRYKVTKRGQDVALRCDPISGHVSLYWYRQALGQGPEFLTYFNYEAQQDKSGLPNDRFSAERPEGSISTLTIQRTEQRDSAMYRCASSLARNTEAFFGQGTRLTVV.

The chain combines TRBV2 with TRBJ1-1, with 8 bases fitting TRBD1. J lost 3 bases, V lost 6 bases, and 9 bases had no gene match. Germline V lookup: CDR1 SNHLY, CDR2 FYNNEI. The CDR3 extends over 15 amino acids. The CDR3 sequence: CASRDREGFDTEAFF. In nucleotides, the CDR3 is TGTGCCAGCAGGGACAGGGAGGGGTTCGACACTGAAGCTTTCTTT.

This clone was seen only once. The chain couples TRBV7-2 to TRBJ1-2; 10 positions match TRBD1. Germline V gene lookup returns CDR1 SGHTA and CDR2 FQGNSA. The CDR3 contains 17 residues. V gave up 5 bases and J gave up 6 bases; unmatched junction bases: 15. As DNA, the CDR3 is TGTGCCAGCAGCCCCGGGACAGGGGAAGCCTTAGGTAATGGCTACACCTTC. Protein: CASSPGTGEALGNGYTF.

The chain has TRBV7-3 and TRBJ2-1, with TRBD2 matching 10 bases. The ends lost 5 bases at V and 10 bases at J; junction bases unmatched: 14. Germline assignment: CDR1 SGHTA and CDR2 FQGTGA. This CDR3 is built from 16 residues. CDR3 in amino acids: CASSLEGASGGEEQFF. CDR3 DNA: TGTGCCAGCAGCCTAGAAGGGGCTAGCGGGGGAGAGGAGCAGTTCTTC.

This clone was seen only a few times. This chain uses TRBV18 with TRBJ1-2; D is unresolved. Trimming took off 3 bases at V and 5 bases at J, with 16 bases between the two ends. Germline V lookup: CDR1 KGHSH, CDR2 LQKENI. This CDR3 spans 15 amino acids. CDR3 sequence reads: CASSPTGSPEYGYTF. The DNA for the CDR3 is TGTGCCAGCTCACCGACCGGAAGCCCGGAGTATGGCTACACCTTC.

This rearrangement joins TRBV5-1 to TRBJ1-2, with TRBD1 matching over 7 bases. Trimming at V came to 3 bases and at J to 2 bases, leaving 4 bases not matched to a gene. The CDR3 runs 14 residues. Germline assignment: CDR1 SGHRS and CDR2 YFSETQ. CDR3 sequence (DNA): TGCGCCAGCAGCTCGAGACAGGGAAACTATGGCTACACCTTC. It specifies CASSSRQGNYGYTF.

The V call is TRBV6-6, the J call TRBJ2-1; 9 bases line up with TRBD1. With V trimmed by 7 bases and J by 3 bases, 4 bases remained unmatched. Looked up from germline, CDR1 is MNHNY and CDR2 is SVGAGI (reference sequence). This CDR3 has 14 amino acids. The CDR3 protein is CASTQGAFYNEQFF. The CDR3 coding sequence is TGTGCCAGCACACAGGGGGCCTTCTACAATGAGCAGTTCTTC.

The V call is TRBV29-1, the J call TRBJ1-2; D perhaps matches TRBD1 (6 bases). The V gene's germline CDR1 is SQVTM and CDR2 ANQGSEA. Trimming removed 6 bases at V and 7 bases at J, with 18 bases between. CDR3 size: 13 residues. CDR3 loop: CSVEQGSGSGYTF. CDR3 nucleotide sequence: TGCAGCGTCGAACAGGGTAGTGGATCTGGCTACACCTTC.